This T cell receptor beta chain was captured by sequencing in a study of CD8+ T cells in alopecia areata. The CDR3 runs to 11 residues. V was clipped by 1 base and J by 13 bases, with 13 bases between them. Germline V gene sequence: CDR1 DFQATT, CDR2 SNEGSKA (reference sequence). Extraction of RNA preceded its reverse transcription into cDNA, which served as the sequencing template. Assay: immunoSEQ multiplex PCR; the TCRdb copy retains only in-frame clones and omits some. Of around 190,000 clones listed, around 60% were seen once; the top ten hold roughly 0.71%. Described treatment: oral pan-JAK inhibitor, 5-10 mg twice daily.

Material: CD4+ T cells sorted from blood, obtained at week 4, from a patient treated with tofacitinib. This sequence was found in a human donor with alopecia areata. The chain employs TRBV20-1 and TRBJ2-5; D perhaps matches TRBD1 (6 bases). The CDR3, as DNA: TGCAGTGCTAGAGGGGGGCGGGCCCCGTACTTC. Residues: CSARGGRAPYF.